One sample yielded the 12 T cell receptor beta chains listed below, sequenced in a study of blood T cell repertoires in COVID-19 (dated by TCRdb to about 2020). The library was produced with the immunoSEQ multiplex PCR assay. What TCRdb holds here is the immuneACCESS table cut down to in-frame rearrangements. Part of the clones is not present; checked against another copy, under half of the missing clones reflect an unresolved V gene, and the others are unexplained. The table for this sample lists 120,000 to 150,000 clones; roughly 80% of them were counted only once. About 8% of the sample is held by the ten biggest clonotypes. The sequencing input was peripheral blood. The receptors were sampled from a human donor in a cohort sampled during active COVID-19.

The chain uses TRBV6-5 and TRBJ2-5, with TRBD2 matching 10 bases. The CDR3 sequence is 15 residues long. Trimming cost V 7 bases and J 11 bases; bases outside gene matches: 16. Per the germline V gene, CDR1 is MNHEY and CDR2 is SVGAGI. This CDR3 is CASNDLGLGLAIQYF. The CDR3, as DNA: TGTGCCAGCAACGACCTTGGGTTGGGACTAGCGATACAGTACTTC.

The CDR3 nucleotides are TGTGCCAGCAGCCCTGGGGGGGGCACCGAGCAGTACTTC. It yields the protein CASSPGGGTEQYF. The chain joins TRBV3-1 (or the pseudogene TRBV3-2) to TRBJ2-7; D possibly corresponds to TRBD2 (7 bases). V was cut by 4 bases and J by 6 bases, with 13 bases left in between. CDR3 length equals 13 residues. Germline V CDR1 and CDR2: LGHDT, YNNKEL (reference sequence).

The J gene is TRBJ1-1, the V gene TRBV10-2, with 10 bases fitting TRBD1. This CDR3 spans 16 amino acids. V shed 6 bases and J 4 bases; nucleotides not matched to a gene: 11. Looked up from germline, CDR1 is WSHSY and CDR2 is SAAADI. The CDR3 sequence is CASSLPRQGALTEAFF. CDR3 in DNA: TGCGCCAGCAGCCTTCCGAGACAGGGGGCGCTCACTGAAGCTTTCTTT.

V usage is TRBV18 and J usage is TRBJ2-7; D is perhaps TRBD2 (5 bases). Germline V CDR1 and CDR2: KGHSH, LQKENI. Trimming removed 10 bases from V and 3 bases from J, with 13 bases in between. The CDR3 extends over 12 amino acids. The CDR3: CATSGSIYEQYF. As DNA, the CDR3 is TGTGCCACGTCGGGATCCATCTACGAGCAGTACTTC.

V gene TRBV6-1 combines with J gene TRBJ1-5; 8 bases are a match to TRBD1. Germline V gene data show CDR1 as MNHNS and CDR2 as SASEGT. The junction had 6 bases not matched to a gene; V was cut back by 4 bases and J by 1 base. CDR3 length equals 16 residues. CDR3 amino acids: CASSVQGARSNQPQHF. DNA of the CDR3: TGTGCCAGCAGTGTTCAGGGGGCGCGGAGCAATCAGCCCCAGCATTTT.

CDR3 nucleotide sequence: TGTGCCAGCAGCCAAGATAGAAAAGTCCCTGAGCAGTACTTC. This codes for CASSQDRKVPEQYF. The chain carries TRBV3-1 (or the pseudogene TRBV3-2) and TRBJ2-7; D uncertain. Trimming removed 0 bases at V and 7 bases at J, with 13 bases between. This CDR3 is 14 amino acids long. In germline, CDR1 is LGHDT, CDR2 YNNKEL (reference sequence).

The chain combines TRBV6-5 with TRBJ1-2; 9 bases are a match to TRBD1. The CDR3 consists of 15 residues. Per germline, CDR1 MNHEY and CDR2 SVGAGI. Unmatched junction bases numbered 12, after V lost 5 bases and J lost 8 bases. Here the CDR3 reads CASSRNRDRAGGYTF. In DNA, the CDR3 is TGTGCCAGCAGTCGGAACCGGGACAGGGCGGGCGGCTACACCTTC.

The chain combines TRBV11-3 with TRBJ2-2; 12 positions agree with TRBD2. The CDR3 is 15 residues long. The V and J ends lost 5 bases and 5 bases, in that order; junction bases with no gene match: 3. Germline CDR1 is SGHNT and CDR2 is YENEEA. As DNA, the CDR3 is TGTGCCAGCAGCACCACTAGCGGGGGGACCGGGGAGCTGTTTTTT. Encoded protein: CASSTTSGGTGELFF.

About this clone: The sample contains more than one DNA sequence encoding this CDR3. This chain links TRBV5-1 with TRBJ2-1; 7 nucleotides match TRBD1. Germline V gene lookup returns CDR1 SGHRS and CDR2 YFSETQ. The CDR3 consists of 12 residues. The V segment lost 2 bases and the J segment 7 bases; nucleotides outside the gene matches: 0. The CDR3 region is CASSLQGNEQFF. The CDR3, as DNA: TGCGCCAGCAGCTTACAGGGGAATGAGCAGTTCTTC.

The CDR3 spells CASNNRGVREQYF. The CDR3 nucleotides are TGTGCCAGCAACAACCGCGGGGTTCGGGAGCAGTACTTC. The chain is built from TRBV6-5 and TRBJ2-7, with a weak D call TRBD2 (6 bases). Trimming removed 7 bases at V and 7 bases at J, with 17 bases between. Germline CDR1 reads MNHEY; CDR2 reads SVGAGI. This CDR3 comprises 13 residues.

This clone occurred once. The chain carries TRBV1 and TRBJ2-3; the table's D call, TRBD2, has no DNA check behind it. TRBV1 represents a pseudogene. This CDR3 has 18 residues. CDR3 bases: TGCACCAGCAGCCAAGATAGAGAGAGACTCGCCTTTGCAGATACGCAGTATTTT. Amino acid sequence: CTSSQDRERLAFADTQYF.

The V and J genes are TRBV19 and TRBJ2-5, with D tentatively TRBD2 (5 bases). The germline V and J ends were trimmed by 4 bases and 5 bases, with 11 bases remaining between them. This CDR3 comprises 13 residues. Germline loops: CDR1 LNHDA, CDR2 SQIVND (reference sequence). CDR3 in amino acids: CASSTVRGETQYF. The CDR3 DNA follows: TGTGCCAGTAGTACGGTTCGCGGGGAGACCCAGTACTTC. Full variable domain (rest looked up from reference TRBV19 and TRBJ2-5): DGGITQSPKYLFRKEGQNVTLSCEQNLNHDAMYWYRQDPGQGLRLIYYSQIVNDFQKGDIAEGYSVSREKKESFPLTVTSAQKNPTAFYLCASSTVRGETQYFGPGTRLLVL.